Reported below is one T cell receptor beta chain. The data are from a study of shared clonotypes between healthy human individuals. Study details: Donor composition was two women and a few men, aged 18 to 49. Plates per donor: three CD4 naive, three CD4 memory, two CD8 naive, one CD8 memory.

CDR3 length: 13 amino acids. Germline-derived CDR1 and CDR2 are MNHEY and SVGAGI. With 6 bases removed from V and 5 bases from J, the gap between germline ends came to 13 bases. Deep was the level used in running the assay. In the original analysis: Filtering differed, since immunoSEQ gave only junction sequences and no quality scores. The protocol was immunoSEQ multiplex PCR, while the TCRdb copy is restricted to in-frame clones and leaves out a portion. The DNA gave D and trimming, while V, J and clone size come from that table. The sample records around 2.1 million clones, approximately 94% being singletons. Only CD45RO-negative cells positively selected for CCR7 counted as naive CD8 cells, so terminally differentiated effector memory CD45RA+ cells were excluded.

This chain links TRBV6-5 with TRBJ1-2; D possibly corresponds to TRBD1 (5 bases). Sample: naive CD8+ T cells from PBMCs. The source of this sequence is a man aged 18 to 29 in good health. Some clones in this sample may be carry-over from other donors' samples. The CDR3 coding sequence is TGTGCCAGCAGCCCGAAGGGACGTTATGGCTACACCTTC. It yields the protein CASSPKGRYGYTF.